These T cell receptor beta chains were read from a single sample in a study of cytomegalovirus exposure and HLA in healthy donors. Repertoires were generated with immunoSEQ multiplex PCR, while TCRdb's copy carries only in-frame clones and drops some. The data contain about 150,000 clones, more than 65% of them singletons. The sequencing sample was made of PBMCs. The receptor set was obtained from a young man in good health and CMV-seropositive. Each CDR3 is given with its conserved first and last residue. D genes are given only for firm matches. Size values are once, few and many counts, or a class for expanded clones, and some rows have none.

v_gene	d_gene	abundance	j_gene	CDR3nt	CDR3aa
TRBV27	TRBD1	once	TRBJ1-6	TGTGCCAGCAGTTTATTCATAGGGGCAGGGGGGTCACCCCTCCACTTT	CASSLFIGAGGSPLHF
TRBV15	NA	NA	TRBJ1-1	TGTGCCACCAGCGAGATCCCCGGCAGGGCCACTGAAGCTTTCTTT	CATSEIPGRATEAFF
TRBV21-1	NA	few	TRBJ2-3	TGTGCCAGCAGCGCCGGTCGTTACGGCACAGATACGCAGTATTTT	CASSAGRYGTDTQYF
TRBV19	TRBD1	NA	TRBJ2-2	TGTGCCAGTAGTATCGGACAGGGGTTGAGAACCGGGGAGCTGTTTTTT	CASSIGQGLRTGELFF
TRBV7-8	NA	NA	TRBJ2-3	TGTGCCAGCAGCTTAAGAAGAGCCTTTAGCACAGATACGCAGTATTTT	CASSLRRAFSTDTQYF
TRBV30	NA	NA	TRBJ1-1	TGTGCCTGGGGTACGGGGGGAAACACTGAAGCTTTCTTT	CAWGTGGNTEAFF
TRBV27	NA	NA	TRBJ2-2	TGTGCCAGCAGTTTTTTACAGACGAACACCGGGGAGCTGTTTTTT	CASSFLQTNTGELFF
TRBV5-1	TRBD1	NA	TRBJ2-5	TGCGCCAGCAGCGCGGGGGACAGGGGGTCAGCCCTGGGGCTCGGAGAGACCCAGTACTTC	CASSAGDRGSALGLGETQYF
TRBV5-4	NA	few	TRBJ2-7	TGTGCCAGCAGCTTGGGCGGGACCTACGAGCAGTACTTC	CASSLGGTYEQYF
TRBV12-5	NA	NA	TRBJ1-5	TGTGCTAGTGGTTTGTCGGGAGATTGGGACTTCAGCAATCAGCCCCAGCATTTT	CASGLSGDWDFSNQPQHF
TRBV28	NA	NA	TRBJ1-2	TGTGCCAGCAGTAGACCGGGACACCAAAGGGGTGGCTACACCTTC	CASSRPGHQRGGYTF
TRBV30	NA	NA	TRBJ2-2	TGTGCCTGGAGTGTCCGGCTAGTTGTCACCGGGGAGCTGTTTTTT	CAWSVRLVVTGELFF
TRBV19	NA	NA	TRBJ1-2	TGTGCCAGTAGTATAGGAGATATATCCGGTGGCTACACCTTC	CASSIGDISGGYTF
TRBV27	TRBD2	NA	TRBJ2-3	TGTGCCAGCAGTTTATCGGTAGCGGGAGTGCGTGTCGGCACAGATACGCAGTATTTT	CASSLSVAGVRVGTDTQYF
TRBV2	NA	NA	TRBJ1-3	TGTGCCAGCAGTTCAGGTTCCTCGGGAAACACCATATATTTT	CASSSGSSGNTIYF
TRBV19	NA	NA	TRBJ1-3	TGTGCCAGTAGTAATATGTACGGGATCACTGGAAACACCATATATTTT	CASSNMYGITGNTIYF
TRBV7-2	NA	NA	TRBJ1-5	TGTGCCAGCAGCTTAGGTACCACGGGAGGCAATCAGCCCCAGCATTTT	CASSLGTTGGNQPQHF
TRBV6-4	TRBD1	NA	TRBJ2-5	TGTGCCAGCAGTGACTCGACCGCAGGGGGCGCAGAGACCCAGTACTTC	CASSDSTAGGAETQYF
TRBV7-2	TRBD2	once	TRBJ2-5	TGTGCCAGCAGCTTAGCGCTGGGAGCGGGAGGGGCCCAGTACTTC	CASSLALGAGGAQYF
TRBV28	NA	NA	TRBJ1-2	TGTGCCAGCAGTTTTAATGATCCTACTAACTATGGCTACACCTTC	CASSFNDPTNYGYTF
TRBV29-1	NA	NA	TRBJ2-3	TGCAGCGCAACAGAGAGCACAGATACGCAGTATTTT	CSATESTDTQYF
TRBV27	TRBD2	NA	TRBJ2-1	TGTGCCAGCAGTCTACTCCTAATAGCGGGAGGGGTCAATGAGCAGTTCTTC	CASSLLLIAGGVNEQFF
TRBV27	NA	few	TRBJ1-6	TGTGCCAGCAGGACGGGGAGCTCCTATAATTCACCCCTCCACTTT	CASRTGSSYNSPLHF
TRBV7-9	TRBD1	NA	TRBJ2-7	TGTGCCAGCAGCTTGAGACAGGGCCACGAGCAGTACTTC	CASSLRQGHEQYF
TRBV5-4	TRBD1	NA	TRBJ1-2	TGTGCCAGCACCGACAGGGGATATGGCTACACCTTC	CASTDRGYGYTF
TRBV15	NA	NA	TRBJ2-4	TGTGCCACCAGGGAGGTCAGGGGCCTAACCAAAAACATTCAGTACTTC	CATREVRGLTKNIQYF
TRBV7-2	TRBD2	NA	TRBJ2-1	TGTGCCAGCAGCTCGGGACTAGCGTACAATGAGCAGTTCTTC	CASSSGLAYNEQFF
TRBV5-1	NA	NA	TRBJ2-3	TGCGCCAGCAGCTTGGCGGGCGGGGGCACAGATACGCAGTATTTT	CASSLAGGGTDTQYF
TRBV14	TRBD2	NA	TRBJ2-5	TGTGCCAGCAGCCTATTAGCGGGAGGGCCGCTTCGGACCCAGTACTTC	CASSLLAGGPLRTQYF
TRBV19	TRBD2	NA	TRBJ2-3	TGTGCCAGTACCGTGACACGGACTAGTGCGACAGATACGCAGTATTTT	CASTVTRTSATDTQYF
TRBV2	NA	NA	TRBJ2-3	TGTGCCAGCAGTGGAGGGCCTACGCAGTATTTT	CASSGGPTQYF
TRBV27	NA	NA	TRBJ2-7	TGTGCCAGCAGTTTATACGGTCAGGGGGGAACGGACGAGCAGTACTTC	CASSLYGQGGTDEQYF
TRBV29-1	NA	NA	TRBJ2-5	TGCAGCGTTGAAGATCGGGGTAGCAGTTGGTTCCAAGAGACCCAGTACTTC	CSVEDRGSSWFQETQYF
TRBV6-5	NA	NA	TRBJ1-5	TGTGCCAGCAGTCCTAGCAGACGACAGCCCCAGCATTTT	CASSPSRRQPQHF
TRBV19	TRBD1	NA	TRBJ2-7	TGTGCCAGTAGTACTCAAGACACAGGGGGCGGCGAGCAGTACTTC	CASSTQDTGGGEQYF
TRBV4-3	NA	NA	TRBJ2-1	TGCGCCAGCAGCCAAGGGGCAAACAATGAGCAGTTCTTC	CASSQGANNEQFF
TRBV5-1	TRBD2	NA	TRBJ2-5	TGCGCCAGCAGCTACGGGACTAGCGGCGGAGAGACCCAGTACTTC	CASSYGTSGGETQYF
TRBV5-5	NA	NA	TRBJ1-1	TGTGCCAGCAGCTTTTCTTCCACTGAAGCTTTCTTT	CASSFSSTEAFF